This is a list of T cell receptor beta chains from one sample in a study of blood T cell repertoires in COVID-19. This table comes from immunoSEQ multiplex PCR, and its TCRdb copy is limited to in-frame clones, with some not included. Of 200,000 to 300,000 clones in the sample, roughly 88% were seen once. Sequencing was carried out using peripheral blood. The receptor set was obtained from a man aged 40-49 years who had recovered from COVID-19. The conserved cysteine and the conserved F or W are not part of the CDR3 here.

TRBV5-1	TRBJ1-1	ASSLEILGQAATEAF
TRBV24-1	TRBJ2-3	ATSDTRASGGLTDTQY
TRBV10-2	TRBJ2-7	ASSELASGHYEQY
TRBV5-6	TRBJ2-7	ASSRQFYEQY
TRBV4-1	TRBJ2-5	ASRRGGFAETQY
TRBV5-4	TRBJ2-7	ASSPGLAGYEQY
TRBV24-1	TRBJ2-5	ATSDPGQGMETQY
TRBV7-2	TRBJ1-3	ASTLTGGVLSGNTIY
TRBV4-3	TRBJ1-5	ASSQDRGTYQPQH
TRBV7-6	TRBJ2-3	ASSSSSGVADTQY
TRBV7-2	TRBJ2-7	ASSLAGEVSYEQY